These 6 T cell receptor beta chains came from one sample sequenced in a study of shared clonotypes between healthy human individuals. TCRdb's copy holds only in-frame clones and misses some; the assay was immunoSEQ multiplex PCR. The sample yields some 1.1 million clones, 70% to 80% seen once. Sequenced sample: memory CD4+ T cells from PBMCs. Subset indicated: CD45RA-negative fraction. These receptors originate from a young man in good health. Some clones in this sample may be carry-over from other donors' samples.

Turning to this clone: A read error is likely, as this CDR3 ends without the conserved phenylalanine or tryptophan. The DNA is omitted, as the CDR3 cannot be located on it reliably, and the CDR3 follows TCRdb's listing. This chain connects TRBV10-1 to TRBJ2-7. The CDR3 length is 13 residues, termini included. Germline V gene data show CDR1 as WNHNN and CDR2 as SYGVQD (reference sequence). CDR3 region: CASRYFARDPFFS.

In this sample, this clone turned up once. The chain uses TRBV6-1 and TRBJ2-3; D ambiguous. V was shortened by 1 base and J by 4 bases, with 12 bases between the two germline ends. From germline, CDR1 is MNHNS and CDR2 SASEGT. There are 15 residues in the CDR3. CDR3 protein: CASSEGWFGADTQYF. The CDR3 DNA follows: TGTGCCAGCAGTGAAGGGTGGTTTGGGGCAGATACGCAGTATTTT.

The chain recombines TRBV4-2 with TRBJ2-3; D is possibly TRBD2 (5 bases). CDR3 length equals 14 residues. The V end lost 4 bases, the J end lost 3 bases, and 11 bases lay between the germline ends. Per germline, CDR1 LGHNA and CDR2 YNFKEQ. CDR3 bases: TGTGCCAGCAGCCGGGGAGTTCGGACAGATACGCAGTATTTT. Residues: CASSRGVRTDTQYF.

A remark on this clone: Distinct nucleotide sequences in the sample also encode this CDR3. J is TRBJ1-4 and V is TRBV5-4; D is perhaps TRBD1 (6 bases). V was clipped by 3 bases and J by 2 bases, with 11 bases between them. CDR3 length: 15 residues. The V gene's germline CDR1 is SGHNT and CDR2 YYREEE (reference sequence). The CDR3 protein is CASSSGGATNEKLFF. CDR3 sequence (DNA): TGTGCCAGCAGCTCCGGGGGCGCGACTAATGAAAAACTGTTTTTT.

This chain links TRBV2 with TRBJ2-3; possibly TRBD1 for D (7 bases). CDR1 and CDR2 (germline): SNHLY, FYNNEI. Trimming shortened V by 8 bases and J by 6 bases, and 18 bases separated the two germline ends. There are 14 residues in the CDR3. The CDR3: CASRKVQGGDTQYF. For the CDR3, the DNA is TGTGCCAGCCGAAAGGTGCAGGGGGGCGATACGCAGTATTTT.

In its sample, this clone was seen a few times. The chain is built from TRBV15 and TRBJ1-1, with D uncertain. Germline assignment: CDR1 LNHNV and CDR2 YYDKDF (reference sequence). This CDR3 is 14 amino acids long. V lost 0 bases, J lost 5 bases, and 10 bases lay in between. The CDR3 sequence is CATSRDRAETEAFF. CDR3 in DNA: TGTGCCACCAGCAGAGATCGGGCAGAGACTGAAGCTTTCTTT.